This TCR beta chain derives from a study of Graves' ophthalmopathy and Graves' hyperthyroidism. Amplification from RNA transcripts yielded the TCR beta CDR3 regions. The authors performed first-round RT-PCR with HTBI primers and then a second-round multiplex PCR. TCRdb recomputed calls from the multiplex PCR reads with MiXCR, one row per CDR3 protein. The data show about 480,000 distinct CDR3 sequences, approximately 15% seen once. Trimming left V 6 bases short and J 0 bases short, with 14 bases between. The CDR3 is made up of 15 amino acids. Germline values: CDR1 LNHDA, CDR2 SQIVND (reference sequence). Ten or more counts support this clonotype.

The source of this sequence is a woman between 25 and 40 years old with Graves' ophthalmopathy. V is TRBV19 and J is TRBJ1-2; no clear D. Material for sequencing was blood. The CDR3 region is CASRAGRGTNYGYTF. CDR3 sequence (DNA): TGTGCCAGTAGAGCGGGCCGGGGAACTAACTATGGCTACACCTTC.